The 19 T cell receptor beta chains reported below all come from one sample, sequenced in a study of T cells in localized non-small cell lung cancer. TCRdb keeps only in-frame clones here, not all; method: immunoSEQ multiplex PCR. The data hold tens of thousands of clones, with more than 70% observed a single time. The sample was peripheral blood mononuclear cells, taken before any cancer treatment. The receptors shown here come from a woman aged 35-70 years with stage III lung adenocarcinoma.

The chain couples TRBV4-1 to TRBJ1-4, with a weak D call TRBD1 (6 bases). The CDR3 is made up of 17 amino acids. V lost 0 bases to trimming and J lost 5 bases, with 16 bases between them. The germline V gene has CDR1 MGHRA and CDR2 YSYEKL. The CDR3 coding sequence is TGCGCCAGCAGCCAAGAGGGGGCGACAGAGAAGAATGAAAAACTGTTTTTT. This translates into CASSQEGATEKNEKLFF.

This chain links TRBV13 with TRBJ2-1; possibly TRBD2 for D (6 bases). The CDR3 runs to 12 residues. Trimming removed 6 bases from V and 9 bases from J, with 12 bases in between. Per the germline V gene, CDR1 is PRHDT and CDR2 is FYEKMQ (reference sequence). The chain's CDR3 is CASSRSSGEQFF. CDR3 DNA sequence: TGTGCCAGCAGTAGGAGTAGCGGTGAGCAGTTCTTC.

The rearrangement uses TRBV7-2 and TRBJ2-5, with D possibly TRBD2 on 5 matching bases. CDR1 is SGHTA and CDR2 is FQGNSA in the germline V gene. The CDR3 length is 13 residues. The ends were cut back, 5 bases at V and 3 bases at J, with 10 bases in the middle. The CDR3 nucleotides are TGTGCCAGCAGCCGGTGGCGGGAAGAGACCCAGTACTTC. Translating it yields CASSRWREETQYF.

This clone was found once. The J gene is TRBJ1-1, the V gene TRBV27; D may be TRBD1 (5 bases). CDR1 and CDR2 from the germline V gene are MNHEY and SMNVEV (reference sequence). With 3 bases removed from V and 4 bases from J, the gap between germline ends came to 15 bases. The CDR3 runs to 15 residues. The CDR3 sequence: CASSLSPMGGTEAFF. CDR3 DNA: TGTGCCAGCAGTTTGAGCCCTATGGGGGGCACTGAAGCTTTCTTT.

This clone has a single count. The V gene is TRBV10-3, the J gene TRBJ1-3, with D uncertain. The CDR3 runs 17 residues. Germline-derived CDR1 and CDR2 are ENHRY and SYGVKD. The V gene lost 5 bases and the J gene lost 2 bases, with 19 bases spanning the gap. The CDR3 coding sequence is TGTGCCATCAGTCAAATCGGGTCGGGAAGCGCTGGAAACACCATATATTTT. Translated, it gives CAISQIGSGSAGNTIYF.

The chain joins TRBV5-6 to TRBJ2-1, with TRBD2 matching 7 bases. After removal of 3 bases from V and 8 bases from J, the junction contained 14 bases not matched to a gene. Germline loops: CDR1 SGHDT, CDR2 YYEEEE. This CDR3 spans 16 amino acids. The CDR3 DNA reads TGTGCCAGCAGCTCCTTAAGAGCGGGATTTTGGTATGAGCAGTTCTTC. It codes for CASSSLRAGFWYEQFF.

The V gene is TRBV11-3, the J gene TRBJ2-4, with D possibly TRBD2 on 7 matching bases. V was shortened by 1 base and J by 0 bases, with 10 bases between the two germline ends. Germline assignment: CDR1 SGHNT and CDR2 YENEEA. The CDR3 runs 16 residues. The CDR3 reads CASSLGGGLAKNIQYF. In DNA, the CDR3 is TGTGCCAGCAGCTTAGGCGGGGGCCTAGCCAAAAACATTCAGTACTTC.

This clone was picked up one time. The chain joins TRBV25-1 to TRBJ1-2; weak D call: TRBD1 (5 bases). Trimming took 7 bases from V and 3 from J, leaving 6 bases between them. This CDR3 is built from 11 residues. Germline CDR1 and CDR2: MGHDK and SYGVNS. The CDR3 sequence is CASKGHYGYTF. The CDR3 DNA follows: TGTGCCAGCAAGGGACACTATGGCTACACCTTC.

The gene calls are TRBV4-1 and TRBJ1-5; D not resolved. The CDR3 is 17 residues long. The germline CDR1 and CDR2 sequences are MGHRA and YSYEKL. V was pared by 1 base and J by 2 bases, with 15 bases between. CDR3 sequence reads: CASSQGSGNGGNQPQHF. CDR3 bases: TGCGCCAGCAGCCAAGGTTCCGGGAACGGGGGCAATCAGCCCCAGCATTTT.

This chain links TRBV5-5 with TRBJ1-3; perhaps TRBD1 as D (5 bases). Germline CDR1 reads SGHKS; CDR2 reads YYEKEE (reference sequence). The V and J ends lost 5 bases and 3 bases respectively, with 15 bases between them. The CDR3 spans 15 residues. CDR3 region: CASSGGDVHGNTIYF. CDR3 bases: TGTGCCAGCAGTGGGGGGGACGTTCATGGAAACACCATATATTTT.

The genes are TRBV6-1 and TRBJ1-4; a possible D gene is TRBD1 (6 bases). The CDR3 loop spans 13 amino acids. Germline V CDR1 and CDR2: MNHNS, SASEGT. V lost 6 bases and J 7 bases, leaving 12 bases between the germline ends. The DNA for the CDR3 is TGTGCCAGCAGGCTACAGGGATTTGAAAAACTGTTTTTT. Translating gives CASRLQGFEKLFF.

The chain uses TRBV7-9 and TRBJ2-1; no clear D. Germline CDR1 SEHNR, CDR2 FQNEAQ (reference sequence). V dropped 5 bases and J dropped 4 bases, with 15 bases sitting between them. The CDR3 is made up of 15 amino acids. CDR3 in amino acids: CASSQTQPGYNEQFF. The CDR3, as DNA: TGTGCCAGCAGCCAAACTCAGCCGGGTTACAATGAGCAGTTCTTC.

V usage is TRBV10-2 and J usage is TRBJ2-7; unclear D gene. V was clipped by 7 bases and J by 2 bases, with 12 bases between them. Germline lookup yields CDR1 WSHSY and CDR2 SAAADI. This CDR3 has 13 residues. CDR3 bases: TGCGCCAGCACTGGGGAAGGAGCCTACGAGCAGTACTTC. Its protein is CASTGEGAYEQYF.

The rearrangement joins TRBV2 to TRBJ1-5; no firm D call. Germline values: CDR1 SNHLY, CDR2 FYNNEI. Trimming shortened V by 1 base and J by 0 bases, and 4 bases separated the two germline ends. The CDR3 has 14 amino acids. CDR3 residues: CASSEGLSNQPQHF. CDR3 DNA: TGTGCCAGCAGTGAAGGCCTTAGCAATCAGCCCCAGCATTTT.

The table lists this clone with a count of one. The chain recombines TRBV19 with TRBJ1-1, with D perhaps TRBD1 (5 bases). Germline lookup yields CDR1 LNHDA and CDR2 SQIVND (reference sequence). This CDR3 contains 15 residues. The ends were cut back, 3 bases at V and 1 base at J, with 12 bases in the middle. CDR3 sequence reads: CASSIRGVPNTEAFF. Here the CDR3 DNA reads TGTGCCAGTAGTATCCGAGGGGTTCCGAACACTGAAGCTTTCTTT.

This clone has a handful of counts. This chain connects TRBV7-2 to TRBJ2-1; 10 bases align to TRBD2. The CDR3 is 16 residues long. Germline CDR1 is SGHTA and CDR2 is FQGNSA. Trimming took 5 bases from V and 9 from J; bases not matched to a gene: 13. The CDR3 protein is CASSRPLAGVYVEQFF. CDR3 DNA sequence: TGTGCCAGCAGCCGACCTCTAGCGGGGGTTTACGTTGAGCAGTTCTTC. Full variable domain (rest looked up from reference TRBV7-2 and TRBJ2-1): GAGVSQSPSNKVTEKGKDVELRCDPISGHTALYWYRQSLGQGLEFLIYFQGNSAPDKSGLPSDRFSAERTGGSVSTLTIQRTQQEDSAVYLCASSRPLAGVYVEQFFGPGTRLTVL.

The chain employs TRBV2 and TRBJ2-5; TRBD1 matches 8 bases. The V gene end was trimmed by 7 bases and the J gene end by 0 bases; junction bases not matched to a gene: 7. This CDR3 contains 15 residues. Germline CDR1 and CDR2: SNHLY and FYNNEI. The CDR3 nucleotides are TGTGCCAGCATACGACAGGGGACCGACCAAGAGACCCAGTACTTC. Amino acids: CASIRQGTDQETQYF.

The rearrangement joins TRBV12-2 to TRBJ1-1. TRBV12-2 is termed a pseudogene. The CDR3 loop spans 14 amino acids. Written as DNA, the CDR3 is TGTGCAAGTCGCCTAGCAGGGGGGGACACTGAAGCTTTCTTT. Residues: CASRLAGGDTEAFF.

This chain uses TRBV6-6 with TRBJ2-1, with 10 bases lining up with TRBD2. This CDR3 is built from 15 residues. Germline CDR1 and CDR2: MNHNY and SVGAGI (reference sequence). Losses at the gene ends were 5 bases for V and 10 bases for J; bases not matched to a gene: 11. In nucleotides, the CDR3 is TGTGCCAGCAGTGTTCCTAGCGGGAGAATACGCGAGCAGTTCTTC. Amino acid sequence: CASSVPSGRIREQFF.